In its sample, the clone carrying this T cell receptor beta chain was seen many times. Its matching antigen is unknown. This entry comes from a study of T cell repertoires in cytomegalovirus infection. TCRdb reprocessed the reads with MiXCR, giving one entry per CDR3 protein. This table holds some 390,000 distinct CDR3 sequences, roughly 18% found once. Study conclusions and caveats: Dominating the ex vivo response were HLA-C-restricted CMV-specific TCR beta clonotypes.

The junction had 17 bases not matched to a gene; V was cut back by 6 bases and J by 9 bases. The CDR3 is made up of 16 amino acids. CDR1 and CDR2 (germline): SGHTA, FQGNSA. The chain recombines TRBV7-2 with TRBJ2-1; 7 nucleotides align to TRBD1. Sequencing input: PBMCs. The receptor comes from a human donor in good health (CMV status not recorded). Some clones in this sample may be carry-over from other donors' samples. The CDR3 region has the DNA TGTGCCAGCAGTTTCATTGGGACAGCGCGCGGTCGTGAGCAGTTCTTC. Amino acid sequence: CASSFIGTARGREQFF.